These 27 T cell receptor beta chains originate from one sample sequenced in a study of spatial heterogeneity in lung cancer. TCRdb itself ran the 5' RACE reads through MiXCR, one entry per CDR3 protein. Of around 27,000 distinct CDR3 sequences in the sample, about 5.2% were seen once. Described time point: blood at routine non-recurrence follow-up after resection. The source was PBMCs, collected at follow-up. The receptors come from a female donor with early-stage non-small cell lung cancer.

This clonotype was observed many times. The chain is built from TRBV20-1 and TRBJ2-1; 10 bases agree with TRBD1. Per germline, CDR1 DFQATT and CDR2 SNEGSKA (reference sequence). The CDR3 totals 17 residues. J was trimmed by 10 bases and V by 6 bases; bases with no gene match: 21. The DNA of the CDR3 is TGCAGTGCCGCTAACTCTTTCCCGACAGGGGGCCGGGTGGAGCAGTTCTTC. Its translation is CSAANSFPTGGRVEQFF.

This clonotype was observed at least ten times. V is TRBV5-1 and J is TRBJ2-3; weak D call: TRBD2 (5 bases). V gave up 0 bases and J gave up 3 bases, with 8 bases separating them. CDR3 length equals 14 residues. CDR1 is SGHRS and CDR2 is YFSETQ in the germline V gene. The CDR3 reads CASSLAGDTDTQYF. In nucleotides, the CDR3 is TGCGCCAGCAGCTTGGCCGGGGATACAGATACGCAGTATTTT.

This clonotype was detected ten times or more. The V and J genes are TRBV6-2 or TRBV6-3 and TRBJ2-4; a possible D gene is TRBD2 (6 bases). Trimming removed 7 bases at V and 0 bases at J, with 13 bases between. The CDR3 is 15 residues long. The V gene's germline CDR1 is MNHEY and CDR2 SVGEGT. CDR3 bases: TGTGCCAGCAAGGAGTGGAGGGGAGCCAAAAACATTCAGTACTTC. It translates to CASKEWRGAKNIQYF.

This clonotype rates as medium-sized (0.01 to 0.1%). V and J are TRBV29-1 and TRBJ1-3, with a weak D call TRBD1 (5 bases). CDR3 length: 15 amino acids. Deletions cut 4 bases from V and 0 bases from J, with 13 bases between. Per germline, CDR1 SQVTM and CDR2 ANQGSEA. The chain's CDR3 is CSVARGVGSGNTIYF. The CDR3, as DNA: TGCAGCGTTGCAAGAGGGGTGGGCTCTGGAAACACCATATATTTT. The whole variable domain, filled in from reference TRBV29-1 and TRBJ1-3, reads SAVISQKPSRDICQRGTSLTIQCQVDSQVTMMFWYRQQPGQSLTLIATANQGSEATYESGFVIDKFPISRPNLTFSTLTVSNMSPEDSSIYLCSVARGVGSGNTIYFGEGSWLTVV.

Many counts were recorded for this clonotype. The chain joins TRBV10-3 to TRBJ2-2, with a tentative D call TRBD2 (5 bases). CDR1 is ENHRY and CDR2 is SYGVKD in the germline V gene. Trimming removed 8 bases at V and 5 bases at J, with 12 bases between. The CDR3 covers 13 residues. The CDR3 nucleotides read TGTGCCATCGGAGCGGAGCGGACCGGGGAGCTGTTTTTT. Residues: CAIGAERTGELFF.

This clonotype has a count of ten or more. The CDR3 here is CASSPWGLAGAGAYNEQFF. The CDR3 region has the DNA TGCGCCAGCAGCCCATGGGGACTAGCGGGAGCAGGGGCCTACAATGAGCAGTTCTTC. This rearrangement joins TRBV5-1 to TRBJ2-1, with 14 bases identical to TRBD2. CDR1 is SGHRS and CDR2 is YFSETQ in the germline V gene. V lost 4 bases, J lost 2 bases, and 11 bases stayed unmatched. CDR3 size: 19 residues.

CDR3 DNA sequence: TGCGCCAGCAGCTTCGGTCAGGGTCGTGAGCAGTTCTTC. The encoded protein is CASSFGQGREQFF. The chain has TRBV5-1 and TRBJ2-1; possible D gene TRBD1, 5 bases. V lost 2 bases and J 9 bases, leaving 12 bases between the germline ends. CDR1 is SGHRS and CDR2 is YFSETQ in the germline V gene. The CDR3 contains 13 residues.

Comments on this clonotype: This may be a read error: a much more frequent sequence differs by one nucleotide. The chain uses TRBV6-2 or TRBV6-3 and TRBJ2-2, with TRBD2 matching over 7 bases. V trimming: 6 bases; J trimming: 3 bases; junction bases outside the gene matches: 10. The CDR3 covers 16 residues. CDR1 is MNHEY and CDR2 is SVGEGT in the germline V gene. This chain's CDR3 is CASRRLVGGYTGELFF. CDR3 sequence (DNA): TGTGCCAGCAGACGACTAGTGGGAGGGTACACCGGGGAGCTGTTTTTT.

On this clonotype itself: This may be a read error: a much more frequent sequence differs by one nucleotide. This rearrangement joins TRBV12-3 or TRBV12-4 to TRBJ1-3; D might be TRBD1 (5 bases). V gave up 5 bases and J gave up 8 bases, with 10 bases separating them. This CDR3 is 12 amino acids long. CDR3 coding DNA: TGTGCCAGCAGTACAGGCGTCGACACCATATATTTT. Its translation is CASSTGVDTIYF.

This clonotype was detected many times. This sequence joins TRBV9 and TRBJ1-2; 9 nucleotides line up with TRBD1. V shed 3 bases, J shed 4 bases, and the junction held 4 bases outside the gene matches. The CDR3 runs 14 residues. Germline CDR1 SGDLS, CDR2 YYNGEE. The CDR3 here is CASSGTGGPYGYTF. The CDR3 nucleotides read TGTGCCAGCAGCGGAACAGGGGGCCCCTATGGCTACACCTTC.

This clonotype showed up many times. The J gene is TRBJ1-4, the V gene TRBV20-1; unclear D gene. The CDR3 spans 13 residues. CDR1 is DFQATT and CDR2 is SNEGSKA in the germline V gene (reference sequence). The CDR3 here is CSHYETTNEKLFF. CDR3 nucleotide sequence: TGCAGCCACTACGAGACAACTAATGAAAAACTGTTTTTT.

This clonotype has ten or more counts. CDR3 amino acids: CASRPGQGSTGELFF. CDR3 nucleotides: TGTGCCAGCAGACCAGGGCAGGGATCGACCGGGGAGCTGTTTTTT. This rearrangement joins TRBV5-4 to TRBJ2-2, with D perhaps matching TRBD1 (5 bases). The V end was cut by 5 bases, the J end by 5 bases, with 16 bases between. CDR3 size: 15 residues. Per germline, CDR1 SGHNT and CDR2 YYREEE (reference sequence).

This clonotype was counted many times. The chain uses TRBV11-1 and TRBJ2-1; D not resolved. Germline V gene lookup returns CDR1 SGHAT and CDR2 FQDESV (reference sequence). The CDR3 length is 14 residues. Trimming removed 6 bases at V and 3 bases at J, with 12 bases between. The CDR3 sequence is CASRFGISYNEQFF. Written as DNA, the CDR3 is TGTGCCAGCAGGTTTGGGATTAGCTACAATGAGCAGTTCTTC.

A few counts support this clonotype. The chain's CDR3 is CASSLDLSYGYTF. As DNA, the CDR3 is TGTGCCAGCAGCTTGGATCTCAGCTATGGCTACACCTTC. The chain couples TRBV5-6 to TRBJ1-2; D is unclear. V dropped 0 bases and J dropped 4 bases, with 7 bases sitting between them. Germline V gene sequence: CDR1 SGHDT, CDR2 YYEEEE. The CDR3 runs to 13 residues.

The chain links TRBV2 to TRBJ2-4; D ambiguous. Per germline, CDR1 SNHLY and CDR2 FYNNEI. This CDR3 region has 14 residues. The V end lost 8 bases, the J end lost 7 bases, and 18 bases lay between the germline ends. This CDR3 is CASLPKGLENIQYF. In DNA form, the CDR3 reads TGTGCCAGCCTCCCAAAAGGGCTCGAGAACATTCAGTACTTC.

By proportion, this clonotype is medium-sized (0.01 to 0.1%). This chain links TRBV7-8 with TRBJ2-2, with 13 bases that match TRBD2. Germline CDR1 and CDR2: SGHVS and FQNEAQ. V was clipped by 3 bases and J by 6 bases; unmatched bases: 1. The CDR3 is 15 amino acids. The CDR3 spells CASSLGLAGSGELFF. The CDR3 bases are TGTGCCAGCAGCTTGGGACTAGCGGGGTCCGGGGAGCTGTTTTTT. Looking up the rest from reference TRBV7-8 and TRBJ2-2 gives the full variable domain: GAGVSQSPRYKVAKRGQDVALRCDPISGHVSLFWYQQALGQGPEFLTYFQNEAQLDKSGLPSDRFFAERPEGSVSTLKIQRTQQEDSAVYLCASSLGLAGSGELFFGEGSRLTVL.

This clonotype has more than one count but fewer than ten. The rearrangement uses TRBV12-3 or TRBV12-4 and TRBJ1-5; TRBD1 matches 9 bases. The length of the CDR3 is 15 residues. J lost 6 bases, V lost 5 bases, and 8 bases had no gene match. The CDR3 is CASSPLDRGSQPQHF. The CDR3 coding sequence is TGTGCCAGCAGTCCCCTGGACAGGGGCTCTCAGCCCCAGCATTTT.

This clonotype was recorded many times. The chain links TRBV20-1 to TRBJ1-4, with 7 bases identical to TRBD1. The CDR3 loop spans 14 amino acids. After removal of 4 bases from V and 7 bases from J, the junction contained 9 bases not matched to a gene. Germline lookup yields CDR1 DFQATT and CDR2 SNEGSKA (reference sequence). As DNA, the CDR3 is TGCAGTGCTACCCGACAGGGATTGGGTGAAAAACTGTTTTTT. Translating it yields CSATRQGLGEKLFF.

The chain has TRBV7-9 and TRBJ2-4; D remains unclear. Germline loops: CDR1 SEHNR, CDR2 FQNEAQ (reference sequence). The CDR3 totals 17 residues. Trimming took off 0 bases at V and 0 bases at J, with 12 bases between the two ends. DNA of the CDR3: TGTGCCAGCAGCTTAGCGCGGCTAGGCTCAGCCAAAAACATTCAGTACTTC. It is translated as CASSLARLGSAKNIQYF.

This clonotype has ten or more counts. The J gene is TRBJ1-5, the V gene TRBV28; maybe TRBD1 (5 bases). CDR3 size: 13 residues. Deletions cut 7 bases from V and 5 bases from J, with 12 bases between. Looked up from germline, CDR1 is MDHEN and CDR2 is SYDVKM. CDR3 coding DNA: TGTGCCAGCACCCGGGGGAGGGATCAGCCCCAGCATTTT. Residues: CASTRGRDQPQHF.

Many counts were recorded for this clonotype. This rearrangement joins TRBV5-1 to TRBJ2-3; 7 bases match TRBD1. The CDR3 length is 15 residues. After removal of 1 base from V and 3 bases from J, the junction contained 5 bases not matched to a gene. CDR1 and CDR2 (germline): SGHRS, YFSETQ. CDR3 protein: CASSLQGDPTDTQYF. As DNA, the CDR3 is TGCGCCAGCAGCTTGCAGGGGGATCCTACAGATACGCAGTATTTT.

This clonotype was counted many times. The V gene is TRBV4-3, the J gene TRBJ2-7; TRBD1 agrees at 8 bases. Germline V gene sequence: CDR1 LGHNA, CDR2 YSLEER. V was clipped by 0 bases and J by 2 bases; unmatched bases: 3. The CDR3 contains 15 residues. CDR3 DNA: TGCGCCAGCAGCCAAGATCAGGGGGCAGCCTACGAGCAGTACTTC. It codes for CASSQDQGAAYEQYF.

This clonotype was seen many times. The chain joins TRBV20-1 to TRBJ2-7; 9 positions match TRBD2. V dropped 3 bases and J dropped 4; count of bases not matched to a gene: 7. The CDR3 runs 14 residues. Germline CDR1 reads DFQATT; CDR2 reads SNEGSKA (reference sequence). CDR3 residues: CSARLAGSGYEQYF. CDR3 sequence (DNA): TGCAGTGCTAGGCTAGCGGGGTCGGGGTACGAGCAGTACTTC.

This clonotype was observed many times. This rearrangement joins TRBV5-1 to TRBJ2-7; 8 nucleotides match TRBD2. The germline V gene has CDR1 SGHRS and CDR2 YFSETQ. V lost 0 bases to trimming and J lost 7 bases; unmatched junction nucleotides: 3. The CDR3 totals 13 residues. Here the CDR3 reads CASSLAGGREQYF. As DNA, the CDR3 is TGCGCCAGCAGCTTGGCCGGCGGGAGGGAGCAGTACTTC.

The DNA of the CDR3 is TGTGCCAGCAGCTCCAAGGCGGGGTCCTACGAGCAGTACTTC. Protein sequence: CASSSKAGSYEQYF. The gene calls are TRBV12-3 or TRBV12-4 and TRBJ2-7, with D perhaps TRBD2 (6 bases). V lost 6 bases, J lost 1 base, and 13 bases lay in between. CDR3 length equals 14 residues.

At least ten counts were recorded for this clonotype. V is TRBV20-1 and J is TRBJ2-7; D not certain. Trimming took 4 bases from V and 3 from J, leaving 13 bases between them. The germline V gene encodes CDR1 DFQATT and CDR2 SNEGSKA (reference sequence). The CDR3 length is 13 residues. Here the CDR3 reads CSAIPVTNYEQYF. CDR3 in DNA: TGCAGTGCTATCCCCGTAACTAACTACGAGCAGTACTTC.

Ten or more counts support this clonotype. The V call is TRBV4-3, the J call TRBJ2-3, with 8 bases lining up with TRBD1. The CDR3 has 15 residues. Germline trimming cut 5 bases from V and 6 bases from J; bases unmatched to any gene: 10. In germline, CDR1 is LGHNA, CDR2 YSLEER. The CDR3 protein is CASSLNRGSVDTQYF. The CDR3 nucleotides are TGCGCCAGCAGCTTAAACAGGGGGTCTGTTGATACGCAGTATTTT.